This T cell receptor beta chain emerged from a study of blood T cell repertoires in COVID-19. Study details: COVID-19 samples from acute and convalescent phases originated in the United States, Italy and Spain. Sources were T cells, B-cell-depleted T cells, or PBMCs; the material itself was cDNA or gDNA.

Per the original methods: Estimates of nucleated cell counts were drawn from the amplification of reference gene primers. Some clones are missing from TCRdb's copy, which holds only in-frame ones; the method was immunoSEQ multiplex PCR. V and J calls and clone size are given by that table; D and trimming were obtained from the DNA. The sample holds around 120,000 clones, around nine tenths seen once. This clonotype was sampled from a woman aged 45-59 years with active or convalescent COVID-19. The source material was peripheral blood.

DNA of the CDR3: TGTGCCAGTAGTGGACTACAGCGGGTGGATAATTCACCCCTCCACTTT. As protein: CASSGLQRVDNSPLHF. The chain couples TRBV19 to TRBJ1-6; no firm D call. The CDR3 runs 16 residues. With 5 bases removed from V and 5 bases from J, the gap between germline ends came to 16 bases. Germline V gene sequence: CDR1 LNHDA, CDR2 SQIVND (reference sequence).